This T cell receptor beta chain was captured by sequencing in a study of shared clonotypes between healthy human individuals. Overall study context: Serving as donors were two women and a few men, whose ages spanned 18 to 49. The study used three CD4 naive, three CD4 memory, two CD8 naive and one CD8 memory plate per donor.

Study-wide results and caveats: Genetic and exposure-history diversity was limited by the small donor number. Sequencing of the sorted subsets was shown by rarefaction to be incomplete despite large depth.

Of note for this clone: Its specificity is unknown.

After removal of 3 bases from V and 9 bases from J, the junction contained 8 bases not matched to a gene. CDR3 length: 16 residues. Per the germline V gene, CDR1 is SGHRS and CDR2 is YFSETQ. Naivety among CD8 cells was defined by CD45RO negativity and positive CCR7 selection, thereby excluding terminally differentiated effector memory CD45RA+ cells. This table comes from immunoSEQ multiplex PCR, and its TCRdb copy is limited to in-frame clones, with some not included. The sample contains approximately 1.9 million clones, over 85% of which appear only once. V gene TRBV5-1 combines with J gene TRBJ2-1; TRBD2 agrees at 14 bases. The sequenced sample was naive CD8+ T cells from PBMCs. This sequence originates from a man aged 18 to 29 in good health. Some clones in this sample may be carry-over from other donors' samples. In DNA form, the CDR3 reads TGCGCCAGCAGCTCGAAGGGACTAGCGGGAGATCGTGAGCAGTTCTTC. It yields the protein CASSSKGLAGDREQFF.